The text below deals with one T cell receptor beta chain. Authors' data handling: Amplifying reference gene primers gave estimates of nucleated cell counts. Some clones are missing from TCRdb's copy, which holds only in-frame ones; the method was immunoSEQ multiplex PCR. The V and J calls and clone size are taken from that table; D and trimming were inferred from the DNA. The table lists 200,000 to 250,000 clones, 80% to 90% of them singletons. The data derive from a study of blood T cell repertoires in COVID-19. Study in general: Both acute and convalescent COVID-19 samples were obtained from the United States, Italy and Spain. Sample material is recorded as cDNA or gDNA derived from T cells, B-cell-depleted T cells, or PBMCs.

Germline V CDR1 and CDR2: SGDLS, YYNGEE. This CDR3 region has 16 residues. J lost 0 bases, V lost 2 bases, and 5 bases had no gene match. Assignments of participants to cohorts depended upon their own reported clinical history. V is TRBV9 and J is TRBJ1-5; 7 bases agree with TRBD1. Material: PBMCs or T cells enriched from blood (not recorded which). This clonotype was sampled from a middle-aged woman with acute COVID-19. CDR3 DNA sequence: TGTGCCAGCAGCGTCGGGACAGACAATAGCAATCAGCCCCAGCATTTT. Translation gives CASSVGTDNSNQPQHF.